These 7 T cell receptor beta chains were all obtained from the same sample, sequenced in a study of T cell repertoires in cytomegalovirus infection. TCRdb called the reads again in MiXCR, with one record for every CDR3 protein. The data show about 200,000 distinct CDR3 sequences, about a tenth seen once. Sequencing was done on a sample of PBMCs. The receptors derive from a human donor in good health (CMV status not recorded). Some clones in this sample may be carry-over from other donors' samples.

The chain joins TRBV29-1 to TRBJ1-1; D gene unclear. V was trimmed by 6 bases and J by 6 bases, leaving 14 bases between them. The CDR3 has 12 amino acids. Per the germline V gene, CDR1 is SQVTM and CDR2 is ANQGSEA. CDR3 sequence reads: CSVGPNRAEAFF. CDR3 coding DNA: TGCAGCGTCGGTCCGAATCGTGCTGAAGCTTTCTTT.

This clonotype appeared many times. V gene TRBV7-2 combines with J gene TRBJ1-2, with 7 bases identical to TRBD1. Germline CDR1 is SGHTA and CDR2 is FQGNSA. Trimming cost V 5 bases and J 3 bases; bases outside gene matches: 12. The CDR3 has 16 amino acids. The CDR3 region is CASSQSDRIWYYGYTF. Written as DNA, the CDR3 is TGTGCCAGCAGCCAATCGGACAGGATTTGGTACTATGGCTACACCTTC.

This clonotype has just a few counts. The genes are TRBV20-1 and TRBJ1-2; no clear D gene. V was pared by 2 bases and J by 3 bases, with 4 bases between. The CDR3 has 11 residues. CDR1 is DFQATT, CDR2 SNEGSKA, per germline (reference sequence). The CDR3 bases are TGCAGTGCTAGAAAGGACTATGGCTACACCTTC. Translated: CSARKDYGYTF.

The genes are TRBV11-2 and TRBJ1-6; 8 positions match TRBD1. Per the germline V gene, CDR1 is SGHAT and CDR2 is FQNNGV. V shed 4 bases, J shed 9 bases, and the junction held 5 bases outside the gene matches. The CDR3 consists of 14 residues. This chain's CDR3 is CASSSDRGGSPLHF. The CDR3 DNA follows: TGTGCCAGCAGCTCCGACAGGGGAGGTTCACCCCTCCACTTT.

This clonotype was picked up many times. This sequence joins TRBV7-2 and TRBJ2-7; D gene ambiguous. Germline V gene lookup returns CDR1 SGHTA and CDR2 FQGNSA. V was clipped by 3 bases and J by 1 base, with 7 bases between them. The CDR3 extends over 13 amino acids. CDR3 region: CASSFTGSYEQYF. In DNA, the CDR3 is TGTGCCAGCAGCTTTACTGGATCCTACGAGCAGTACTTC. The entire variable domain, with the rest obtained from reference TRBV7-2 and TRBJ2-7, is as follows: GAGVSQSPSNKVTEKGKDVELRCDPISGHTALYWYRQSLGQGLEFLIYFQGNSAPDKSGLPSDRFSAERTGGSVSTLTIQRTQQEDSAVYLCASSFTGSYEQYFGPGTRLTVT.

Many counts were recorded for this clonotype. V is TRBV7-2 and J is TRBJ1-5, with 8 positions matching TRBD1. This CDR3 has 17 residues. Germline-derived CDR1 and CDR2 are SGHTA and FQGNSA. The ends lost 1 base at V and 3 bases at J; junction bases unmatched: 8. Here the CDR3 reads CASSLGAGGSFNQPQHF. Here the CDR3 DNA reads TGTGCCAGCAGCTTAGGGGCAGGGGGCTCATTCAATCAGCCCCAGCATTTT.

In this sample, this clonotype turned up many times. The rearrangement links TRBV7-2 to TRBJ2-3; 10 bases agree with TRBD2. V lost 5 bases to trimming and J lost 1 base; unmatched junction nucleotides: 6. The CDR3 extends over 16 amino acids. Germline V gives CDR1 SGHTA, CDR2 FQGNSA. CDR3 residues: CASSPRGTSGTDTQYF. For the CDR3, the DNA is TGTGCCAGCAGCCCTCGGGGGACTAGCGGCACAGATACGCAGTATTTT.